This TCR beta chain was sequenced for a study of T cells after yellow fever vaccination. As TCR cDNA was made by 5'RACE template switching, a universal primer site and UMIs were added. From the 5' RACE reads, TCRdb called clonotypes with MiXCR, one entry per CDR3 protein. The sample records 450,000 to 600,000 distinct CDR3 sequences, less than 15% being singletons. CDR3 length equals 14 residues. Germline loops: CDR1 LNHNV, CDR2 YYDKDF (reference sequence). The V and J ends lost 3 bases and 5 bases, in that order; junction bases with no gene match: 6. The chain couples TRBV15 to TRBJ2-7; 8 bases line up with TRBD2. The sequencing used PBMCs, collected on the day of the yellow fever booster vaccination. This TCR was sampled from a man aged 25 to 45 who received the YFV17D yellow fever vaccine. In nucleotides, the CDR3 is TGTGCCACCAGCAGTTGGCGGGAGGAGGACGAGCAGTACTTC. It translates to CATSSWREEDEQYF.